This TCR beta chain was sequenced in a study of vaccination and CD4 T cells after COVID-19 (dated by TCRdb to between 2021 and 2024). With regard to the full study: SARS-CoV-2 positivity had been established in the convalescent patients by nasal swab PCR, and mild disease was recorded in nine of these patients and severe disease in one. For stimulating the cultures, overlapping spike peptide pools were used, derived from SARS-CoV-2 as well as from the common cold coronaviruses HCoV-NL63, HCoV-OC43 and HCoV-229E. The convalescent cohort included six males and four females, with two Hispanic individuals, seven Caucasians, two Asians and one multiracial person. Post-COVID blood samples from convalescent patients were collected a median of approximately 93 days after diagnosis, with a range of roughly 30 to 161 days. Control cultures received a CEFX viral epitope pool as the positive control, an HIV-1 Nef peptide pool as the negative control, or no peptide. Post-vaccine blood samples were taken a median of around 68 days after the second vaccine dose, with a range of roughly 13 to 250 days. The spike-specific CD4+ TCR repertoire was compared before and after mRNA vaccination in over nine COVID-19 convalescent patients and a few infection-naive healthy vaccine recipients. Participants got two doses of the Pfizer-BioNTech BNT162b2 vaccine (n=8) or two doses of the Moderna mRNA-1273 vaccine (n=2). What the authors observed across the whole study: Nearly all vaccine-specific clones in convalescent patients (304 of 307) were mono-reactive for SARS-CoV-2 spike rather than cross-reactive with common cold coronaviruses. The median count of SARS-CoV-2-reactive clonotypes went up from 20 to 25 after infection to 35 to 40 after vaccination, although the change was not significant. In convalescent patients, a median approximately 90% of post-vaccine SARS-CoV-2-reactive clones were detected only after vaccination, suggesting vaccine-specific priming. The study included relatively few convalescent patients and did not analyze early timepoints after natural infection.

The sample's treatment or condition label, decoded: roughly ten-day PBMC culture with coronavirus spike peptide pools or control peptides (ViraFEST assay). To expand antigen-specific T cells with peptide pools and then pick out the expanded clonotypes through TCR sequencing, the study relied on the ViraFEST assay. The convalescent patients' positive SARS-CoV-2 PCR tests were from March to December 2020, which was before the Alpha, Beta and Delta variants emerged in the United States. PBMCs were cultured at under 2.5 million per well in IMDM supplemented with approximately 5% human AB serum and around 10 IU/ml IL-2, with about 10 ug/ml peptide pools added. Half of the culture medium was replaced with fresh IL-2-containing medium on days 3 and 7. After around 10 days of culture, CD4+ T cells were isolated by negative selection with the EasySep CD4+ T cell isolation kit. Ficoll-Paque Plus gradient centrifugation was used to isolate PBMCs from whole blood, and the isolated PBMCs were then either used fresh or cryopreserved at -140C. Culture conditions were generally each tested in triplicate wells.

To note about this clonotype: What antigen it recognizes has not been identified. Germline is not matched at one junction end, which may reflect a read error.

Library generation was performed with PCR. DNA from cultured CD4+ T cells underwent TCR sequencing with the Oncomine TCR Beta short-read assay at the Johns Hopkins FTIC core. The QIAamp micro DNA kit was used to extract genomic DNA from the cultured CD4+ T cells. Oncomine TCR Beta libraries made from cultured CD4+ T cells were pooled using unique dual indexes and sequenced on an Illumina iSeq 100. The source study handled its data this way. Non-productive sequences were filtered out, and CDR3s that did not start with C, did not end with F or W, or were shorter than 7 amino acids were discarded. Antigen-specific clonotypes were identified with the MANAFEST web application by comparing peptide-stimulated wells with reference and other culture wells. To be called positive, a clone needed an FDR below 0.05, an odds ratio above 5, and a productive frequency above 0.1% in at least two of three replicate wells. A clonotype counted as cross-reactive if it showed significant expansion both in the SARS-CoV-2 spike wells and in at least one common cold coronavirus spike condition. CDR3 homology was assessed with Levenshtein distances (stringdist) and unrooted phylogenetic trees (ape) in R version 3.6.1. The public reads were reanalyzed by TCRdb: fastp trimming at Q25, MiXCR alignment, in-frame beta chains only. Every entry covers one CDR3 protein and lists the most common genes and DNA from its rows. These V and J calls derive from TCRdb rather than the authors' analysis. The sample profile shows 13,000 or so distinct CDR3 sequences; 75% to 85% of them were found once. About 28% of the sample rests with the top ten.

Reading from cysteine to phenylalanine, the CDR3 counts 14 amino acids. Only the CDR3 DNA is retained, 42 bases long and in frame from the first base. The germline V gene (reference sequence) yields GTSNPN for CDR1 and SVGIG for CDR2. The sequencing sample was made of CD4+ T cells from blood, cultured in vitro. The rearranged chain carries TRBV30 and TRBJ1-2; the central 9 bases match TRBD1. The origin of this receptor is a human donor who had recovered from COVID-19. The DNA is TGTACCTGGAGCATCATACAGGGGGCCTATGGCTACACCTTC. The resulting protein is CTWSIIQGAYGYTF.